This T cell receptor (beta chain) is drawn from a study of shared clonotypes between healthy human individuals (dated by TCRdb to 2020 to 2021). About the study as a whole: The cohort included three men and two women between 18 and 49 years of age. For each donor, three plates each were used for CD4 naive and CD4 memory, two plates were used for CD8 naive, and one plate was used for CD8 memory. The study deeply sequenced blood TCR repertoires of roughly five healthy adults to estimate repertoire size and the extent of clonotype sharing between individuals. Per donor, leukapheresis produced somewhere between about 0.9 and 9.5 billion PBMCs. Different laboratories and diverse techniques were used to prepare libraries and sequence TCR repertoires, to increase sequencing depth and limit assay-specific biases. What the work shows at the level of the full study, not this receptor alone: Sampling was restricted to blood, and TCR repertoires in tissues likely differ from the TCR repertoires found in blood. The genetic and exposure-history diversity represented was limited by the small number of donors. Naive subsets generally had larger estimated clonotype richness than memory subsets did. Rarefaction of sorted-subset datasets indicated incomplete sequencing despite the large sequencing depth. Sharing across four donors was observed for approximately 5% of naive CD4, under 4% of naive CD8, 2% to 2.5% of memory CD4, and roughly 0.43% of memory CD8 clonotypes. Higher generation probabilities were observed for clonotypes shared by all four sorted-subset donors than for non-shared clonotypes. Pairwise subsampling indicated that sequencing depth was expected to affect the degree of clonotype sharing among donors.

Concerning this clone: This clone's antigen is unknown. Base quality data are lacking; no much larger clone is found one base away.

Healthy HIV-negative adults with no recently reported acute infections or vaccinations were included as donors. Every donor was a Caucasian adult residing in Nashville, Tennessee, USA. Magnetic negative selection was used to enrich CD4+ T cells, after which naive cells were positively selected on CD45RA and the negative fraction became the memory subset. Blood was obtained by leukapheresis, after which PBMCs were separated by Ficoll-Histopaque density gradient centrifugation and cryopreserved in liquid nitrogen vapor phase. Purity and quantity of every magnetically sorted T cell population were checked by analytical flow cytometry. From each sorted fraction, genomic DNA was isolated and quantified by UV absorbance on a Nanodrop 2000c. The germline V and J ends show losses of 3 bases and 5 bases respectively, and no gene match explains 6 bases of the junction. The CDR3 spans 15 residues, from the cysteine through the phenylalanine. The retained sequence is limited to the CDR3, 45 bases, with the frame set at the first base. CDR1 and CDR2 (SGDLS, YYNGEE) derive from the germline V gene.

Using the deep immunoSEQ assay, TCR CDR3 regions were amplified from genomic DNA by multiplex PCR. Genomic DNA extracted from each cell subset was distributed evenly over all wells of several immunoSEQ 96-well plates, and each plate served as one replicate. For sorted subsets, about 200 ng genomic DNA, equal to some 30,000 T cell genomes, was loaded into each replicate PCR. Purified libraries were quantified with a Qubit 3.0 fluorometer, sized on a Bioanalyzer 2100, and re-quantified with the KAPA Library Quantification kit. A separate single-read 150-cycle Illumina NextSeq 550 flow cell was used to sequence each immunoSEQ 96-well plate. The study's processing was this. Because only junctional sequences without quality scores were contained in the immunoSEQ output, filtering matching that applied to full-length reads could not be performed. Sequences were annotated with PyIR, a Python wrapper for IgBLAST v1.9, and V/J genes and CDR3 were assigned using IMGT germline references. Reads were filtered out if the reads had weak V/J assignments (E-value above 1e-6), no CDR3, stop codons, out-of-frame junctions, or ambiguous translated residues. A V3J clonotype was defined by an identical inferred V gene, J gene, and CDR3 amino acid sequence. To compute the percentage overlap between repertoires, the number of shared unique clonotypes was divided by the size of the smaller repertoire. Repertoire richness was assessed with RTK rarefaction, the Chao1 estimator, and Recon v2.1 estimates of unobserved clonotypes. OLGA was used to compute generation probabilities for all TCRbeta clonotypes that the gDNA method yielded from a handful of donors. TCRdb limited this immuneACCESS table to in-frame rearrangements with V and J called. A share of clones is missing; checked studies link under half to unresolved V genes, and the rest is unexplained. For V, J and clone size, that table is used; D and trimming come from the DNA. A total of over a million clones appear in this sample, around 78% of them only once. The ten largest make up 0.5% to 0.65% of the sample.

Sequenced sample: memory CD4+ T cells from PBMCs. The cell subset or site label here, explained by the study, means: CD45RA-negative fraction. The sequence came from a man aged 18 to 29 in good health. Some clones in this sample may be carry-over from other donors' samples. The rearranged chain carries TRBV9 and TRBJ2-1, with 9 central nucleotides matching TRBD1. The CDR3 is CASSGGQGGHNEQFF. In nucleotides, the sequence is TGTGCCAGCAGCGGGGGACAGGGAGGCCACAATGAGCAGTTCTTC. Joined to the reference TRBV9 and TRBJ2-1 proteins, this CDR3 gives the full variable domain: DSGVTQTPKHLITATGQRVTLRCSPRSGDLSVYWYQQSLDQGLQFLIQYYNGEERAKGNILERFSAQQFPDLHSELNLSSLELGDSALYFCASSGGQGGHNEQFFGPGTRLTVL.